The 7 T cell receptor beta chains below all came from one sample that was sequenced in a study of beta chain features in type 1 diabetes. As every portion of the isolated RNA was reverse transcribed, the sequencing read expressed TCRB transcripts. TCRdb keeps only in-frame clones here, not all; method: immunoSEQ multiplex PCR. The data contain approximately 360,000 clones, 10% to 15% of them singletons. These TCRs are of unknown antigen specificity. Study observations and caveats: Type 1 diabetes patients had TCRB CDR3s that were shorter (moderately but significantly so) in all four CD4+ subsets.

The sequencing input was naive CD4+ T cells from blood. All receptors derive from a woman aged 18-29 years with type 1 diabetes.

The chain recombines TRBV19 with TRBJ2-7, with D hard to call. This CDR3 contains 15 residues. The V end was cut by 0 bases, the J end by 0 bases, with 9 bases between. Germline V gene data show CDR1 as LNHDA and CDR2 as SQIVND (reference sequence). The CDR3 loop reads CASSIDPEYSYEQYF. The CDR3 DNA sequence: TGTGCCAGTAGTATAGATCCGGAGTACTCCTACGAGCAGTACTTC.

This clone appeared a few times. This chain connects TRBV6-6 to TRBJ2-7; 8 bases map to TRBD1. CDR1 is MNHNY and CDR2 is SVGAGI in the germline V gene (reference sequence). Trimming at V came to 9 bases and at J to 7 bases, leaving 14 bases not matched to a gene. The CDR3 is made up of 14 amino acids. The CDR3 loop is CASASGQGAGEQYF. The CDR3 nucleotides read TGTGCCAGTGCTTCTGGGCAGGGGGCAGGGGAGCAGTACTTC.

V usage is TRBV5-4 and J usage is TRBJ2-1; D is ambiguous. This CDR3 contains 11 residues. Germline values: CDR1 SGHNT, CDR2 YYREEE (reference sequence). V was shortened by 3 bases and J by 8 bases, with 6 bases between the two germline ends. DNA for the CDR3: TGTGCCAGCAGCTACCACTATGAGCAGTTCTTC. This codes for CASSYHYEQFF.

The V and J genes are TRBV7-2 and TRBJ2-1; D gene uncertain. The V end lost 5 bases, the J end lost 1 base, and 9 bases lay between the germline ends. The CDR3 spans 14 residues. Germline values: CDR1 SGHTA, CDR2 FQGNSA. CDR3: CASSLGWSYNEQFF. The CDR3 DNA reads as TGTGCCAGCAGCCTCGGTTGGTCCTACAATGAGCAGTTCTTC.

The genes are TRBV5-1 and TRBJ2-7; 13 nucleotides line up with TRBD2. Germline CDR1 reads SGHRS; CDR2 reads YFSETQ. CDR3 length: 15 amino acids. Trimming at V came to 7 bases and at J to 6 bases, leaving 10 bases not matched to a gene. This CDR3 is CASSKGGTSGAEQYF. The CDR3 coding sequence is TGCGCCAGCTCCAAAGGTGGGACTAGCGGGGCCGAGCAGTACTTC.

This clone was observed a few times. V is TRBV5-6 and J is TRBJ2-4; D might be TRBD2 (6 bases). This CDR3 comprises 13 residues. The germline V gene has CDR1 SGHDT and CDR2 YYEEEE. V was trimmed by 4 bases and J by 6 bases, leaving 11 bases between them. The chain's CDR3 is CASSPGVGNIQYF. Here the CDR3 DNA reads TGTGCCAGCAGCCCGGGAGTGGGAAACATTCAGTACTTC.

This clone has only a few counts. The chain employs TRBV13 and TRBJ1-5, with TRBD1 identical over 9 bases. The CDR3 consists of 14 residues. V was clipped by 6 bases and J by 4 bases; unmatched bases: 4. From germline, CDR1 is PRHDT and CDR2 FYEKMQ (reference sequence). The CDR3 is CASRDGTGNQPQHF. The CDR3 region has the DNA TGTGCCAGCAGGGACGGGACAGGGAATCAGCCCCAGCATTTT.